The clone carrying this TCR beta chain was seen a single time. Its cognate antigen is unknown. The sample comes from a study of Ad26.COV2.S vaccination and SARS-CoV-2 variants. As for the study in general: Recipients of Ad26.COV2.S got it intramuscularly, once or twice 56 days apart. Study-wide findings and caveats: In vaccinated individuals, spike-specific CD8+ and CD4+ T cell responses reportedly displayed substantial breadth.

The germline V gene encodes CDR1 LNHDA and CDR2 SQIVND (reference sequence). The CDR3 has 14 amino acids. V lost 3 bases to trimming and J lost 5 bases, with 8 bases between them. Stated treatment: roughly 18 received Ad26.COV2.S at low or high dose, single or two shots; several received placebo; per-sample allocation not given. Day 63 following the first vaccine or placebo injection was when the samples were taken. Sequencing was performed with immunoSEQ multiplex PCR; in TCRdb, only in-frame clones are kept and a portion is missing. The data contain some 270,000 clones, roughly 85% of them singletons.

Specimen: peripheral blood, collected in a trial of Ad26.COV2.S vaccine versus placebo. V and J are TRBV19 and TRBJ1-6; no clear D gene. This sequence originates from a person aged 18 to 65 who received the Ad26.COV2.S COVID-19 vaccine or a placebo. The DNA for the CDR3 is TGTGCCAGTAGTATGCCCCCAGATAATTCACCCCTCCACTTT. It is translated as CASSMPPDNSPLHF.